Sequencing of this T cell receptor beta chain was carried out in a study of shared clonotypes between healthy human individuals. Points from the study as a whole: Sequencing depth was predicted to influence how clonotypes are shared among donors.

Comment on this clone: Its specificity is not known.

Trimming pared 4 bases from V and 0 bases from J, leaving 16 bases between. This CDR3 region has 17 residues. Germline V CDR1 and CDR2: SGHVS, FQNEAQ. The method was immunoSEQ multiplex PCR; TCRdb's version includes in-frame clones alone and lacks a portion of them. Here the sample spans 550,000 to 700,000 clones, less than 80% being singletons. The study separated CD4+ cells into CD45RA+ naive and CD45RA-negative memory subsets. Sequencing was done on a sample of memory CD4+ T cells sorted from blood. Regarding subset: CD45RA-negative fraction. The chain recombines TRBV7-8 with TRBJ1-3; TRBD1 might be the D (6 bases). This TCR was recovered from a woman aged 25 to 39 in good health. CDR3 sequence reads: CASSSYRVPSSGNTIYF. The CDR3 region has the DNA TGTGCCAGCAGCTCATACAGGGTACCGAGCTCTGGAAACACCATATATTTT.